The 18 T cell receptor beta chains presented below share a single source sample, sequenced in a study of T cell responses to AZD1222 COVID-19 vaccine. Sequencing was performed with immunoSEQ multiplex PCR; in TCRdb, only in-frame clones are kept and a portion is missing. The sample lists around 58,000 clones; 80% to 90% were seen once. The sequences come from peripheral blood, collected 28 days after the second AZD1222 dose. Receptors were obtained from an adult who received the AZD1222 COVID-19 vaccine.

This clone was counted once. The CDR3: CASRPTGGAEKLFF. CDR3 nucleotide sequence: TGTGCCAGCAGACCGACAGGGGGCGCCGAAAAACTGTTTTTT. This chain links TRBV3-1 (or the pseudogene TRBV3-2) with TRBJ1-4, with TRBD1 identical over 10 bases. In germline, CDR1 is LGHDT, CDR2 YNNKEL (reference sequence). V lost 6 bases, J lost 8 bases, and 6 bases stayed unmatched. The CDR3 sequence is 14 residues long.

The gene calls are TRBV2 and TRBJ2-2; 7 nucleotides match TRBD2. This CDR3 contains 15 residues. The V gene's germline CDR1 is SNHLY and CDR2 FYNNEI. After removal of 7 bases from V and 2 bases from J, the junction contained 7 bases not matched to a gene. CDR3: CASMEGGDNTGELFF. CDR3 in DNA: TGTGCCAGCATGGAGGGAGGGGACAACACCGGGGAGCTGTTTTTT.

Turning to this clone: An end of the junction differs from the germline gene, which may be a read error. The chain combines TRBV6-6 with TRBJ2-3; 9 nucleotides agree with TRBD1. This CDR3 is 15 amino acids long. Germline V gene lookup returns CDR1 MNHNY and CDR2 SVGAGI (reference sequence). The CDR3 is CASSHSQGATDTQYF. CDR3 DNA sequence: TGTGCCAGCAGTCACTCACAGGGGGCCACAGATACGCAGTATTTT.

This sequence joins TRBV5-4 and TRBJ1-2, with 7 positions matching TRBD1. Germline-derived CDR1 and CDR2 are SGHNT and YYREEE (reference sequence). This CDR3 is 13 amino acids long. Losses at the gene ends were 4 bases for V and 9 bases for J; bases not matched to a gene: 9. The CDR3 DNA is TGTGCCAGCAGCCAGACAGGGTCTAATAGCTACACCTTC. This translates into CASSQTGSNSYTF.

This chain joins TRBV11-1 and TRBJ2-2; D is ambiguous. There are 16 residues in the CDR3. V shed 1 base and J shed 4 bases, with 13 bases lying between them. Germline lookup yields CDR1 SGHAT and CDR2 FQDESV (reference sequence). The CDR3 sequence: CASSLVLGFSTGELFF. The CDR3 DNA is TGTGCCAGCAGCTTAGTTTTAGGGTTCAGCACCGGGGAGCTGTTTTTT.

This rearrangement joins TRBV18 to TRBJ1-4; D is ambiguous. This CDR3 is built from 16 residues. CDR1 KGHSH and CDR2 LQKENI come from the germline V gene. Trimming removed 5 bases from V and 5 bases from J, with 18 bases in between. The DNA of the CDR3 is TGTGCCAGCTCAGCCCTGCATAGGGCCCCCAATGAAAAACTGTTTTTT. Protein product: CASSALHRAPNEKLFF.

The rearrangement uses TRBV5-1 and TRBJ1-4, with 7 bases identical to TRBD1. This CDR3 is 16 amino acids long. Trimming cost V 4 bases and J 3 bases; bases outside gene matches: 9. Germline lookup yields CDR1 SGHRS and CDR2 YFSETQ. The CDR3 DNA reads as TGCGCCAGCAGCCTCTCAGGGGGGATGTCTAATGAAAAACTGTTTTTT. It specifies CASSLSGGMSNEKLFF.

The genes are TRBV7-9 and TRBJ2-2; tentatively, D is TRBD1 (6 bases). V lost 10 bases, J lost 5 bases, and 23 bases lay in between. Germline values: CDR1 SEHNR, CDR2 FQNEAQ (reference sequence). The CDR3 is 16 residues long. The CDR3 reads CATGTLSTRGTGELFF. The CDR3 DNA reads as TGTGCCACCGGGACACTCTCGACGCGTGGAACCGGGGAGCTGTTTTTT.

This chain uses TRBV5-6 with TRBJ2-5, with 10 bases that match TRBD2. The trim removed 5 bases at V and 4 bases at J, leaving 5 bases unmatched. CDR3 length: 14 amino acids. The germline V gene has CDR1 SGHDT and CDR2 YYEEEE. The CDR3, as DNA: TGTGCCAGCAGATTGAGCGGGAGGGGAGAGACCCAGTACTTC. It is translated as CASRLSGRGETQYF.

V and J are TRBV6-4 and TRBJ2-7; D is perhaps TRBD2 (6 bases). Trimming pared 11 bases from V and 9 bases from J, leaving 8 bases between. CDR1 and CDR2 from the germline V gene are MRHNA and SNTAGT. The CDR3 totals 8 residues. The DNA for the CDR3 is TGTGCCCCCGGGGGGCAGTACTTC. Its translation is CAPGGQYF.

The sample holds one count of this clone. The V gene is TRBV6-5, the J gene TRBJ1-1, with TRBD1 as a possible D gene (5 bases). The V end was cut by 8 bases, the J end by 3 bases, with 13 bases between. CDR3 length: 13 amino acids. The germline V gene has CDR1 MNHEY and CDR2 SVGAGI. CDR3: CASAGWGDTEAFF. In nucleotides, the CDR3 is TGTGCCAGCGCCGGATGGGGGGACACTGAAGCTTTCTTT.

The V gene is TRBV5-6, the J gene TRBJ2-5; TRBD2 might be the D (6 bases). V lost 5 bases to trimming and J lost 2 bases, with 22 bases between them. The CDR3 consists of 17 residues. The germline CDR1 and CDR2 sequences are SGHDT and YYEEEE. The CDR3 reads CASSRDGTWGPQETQYF. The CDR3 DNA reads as TGTGCCAGCAGTCGTGATGGGACTTGGGGCCCACAAGAGACCCAGTACTTC.

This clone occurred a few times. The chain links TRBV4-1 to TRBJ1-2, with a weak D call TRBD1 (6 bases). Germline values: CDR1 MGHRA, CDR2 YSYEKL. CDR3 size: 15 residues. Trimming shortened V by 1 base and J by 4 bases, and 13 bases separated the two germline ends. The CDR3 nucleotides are TGCGCCAGCAGCCAAGGCAGGGGCCGGGGCTATGGCTACACCTTC. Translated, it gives CASSQGRGRGYGYTF.

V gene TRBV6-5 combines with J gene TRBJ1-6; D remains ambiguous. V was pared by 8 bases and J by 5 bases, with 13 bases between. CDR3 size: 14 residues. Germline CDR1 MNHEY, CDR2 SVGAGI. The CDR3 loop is CASRPGRNNSPLHF. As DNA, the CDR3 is TGTGCCAGCCGTCCGGGGAGGAATAATTCACCCCTCCACTTT.

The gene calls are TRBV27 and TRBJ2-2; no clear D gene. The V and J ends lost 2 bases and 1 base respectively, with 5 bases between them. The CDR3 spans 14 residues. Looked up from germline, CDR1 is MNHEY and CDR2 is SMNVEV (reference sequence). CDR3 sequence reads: CASSLGRNTGELFF. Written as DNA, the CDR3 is TGTGCCAGCAGTTTAGGAAGGAACACCGGGGAGCTGTTTTTT.

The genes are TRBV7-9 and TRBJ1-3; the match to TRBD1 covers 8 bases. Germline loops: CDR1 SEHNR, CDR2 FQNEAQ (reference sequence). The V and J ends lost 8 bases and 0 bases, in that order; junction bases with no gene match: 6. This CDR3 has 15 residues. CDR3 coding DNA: TGTGCCAGCGGGTACAGGGGGTCCTCTGGAAACACCATATATTTT. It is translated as CASGYRGSSGNTIYF.

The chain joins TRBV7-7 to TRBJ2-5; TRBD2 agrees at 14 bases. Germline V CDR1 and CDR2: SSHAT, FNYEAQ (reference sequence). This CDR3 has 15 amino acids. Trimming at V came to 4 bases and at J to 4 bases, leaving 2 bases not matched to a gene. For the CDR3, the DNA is TGTGCCAGCAGCTCCGGACTAGCGGGAGGAGAGACCCAGTACTTC. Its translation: CASSSGLAGGETQYF.

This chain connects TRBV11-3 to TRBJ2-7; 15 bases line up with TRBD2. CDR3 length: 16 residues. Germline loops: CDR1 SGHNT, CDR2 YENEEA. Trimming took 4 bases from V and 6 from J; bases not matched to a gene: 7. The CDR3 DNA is TGTGCCAGCAGCTCCGGACTAGCGGGAGGGCAGAGCGAGCAGTACTTC. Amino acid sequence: CASSSGLAGGQSEQYF.